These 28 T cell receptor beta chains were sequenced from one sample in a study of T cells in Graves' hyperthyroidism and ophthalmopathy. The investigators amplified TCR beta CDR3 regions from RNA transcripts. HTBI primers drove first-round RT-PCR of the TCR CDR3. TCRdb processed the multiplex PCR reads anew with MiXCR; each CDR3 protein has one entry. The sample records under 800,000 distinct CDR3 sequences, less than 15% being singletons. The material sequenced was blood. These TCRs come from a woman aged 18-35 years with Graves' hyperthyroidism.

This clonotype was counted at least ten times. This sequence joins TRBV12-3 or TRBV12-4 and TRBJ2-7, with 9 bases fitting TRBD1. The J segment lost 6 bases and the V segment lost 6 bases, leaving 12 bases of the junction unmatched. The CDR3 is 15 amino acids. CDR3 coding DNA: TGTGCCAGCAGACCGTCCACAGGGGGCAAAGGCGAGCAGTACTTC. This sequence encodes CASRPSTGGKGEQYF.

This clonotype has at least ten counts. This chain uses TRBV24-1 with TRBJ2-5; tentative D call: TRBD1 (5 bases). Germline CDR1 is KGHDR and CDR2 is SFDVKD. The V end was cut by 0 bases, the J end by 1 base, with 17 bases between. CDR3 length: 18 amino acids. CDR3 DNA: TGTGCCACCAGTGATTTGCAAGGGGCTCGGGCGGCCCAAGAGACCCAGTACTTC. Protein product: CATSDLQGARAAQETQYF.

The CDR3, as DNA: TGTGCCACCGGGGTCTCTGGGGCCAACGTCCTGACTTTC. The encoded protein is CATGVSGANVLTF. The chain combines TRBV24-1 with TRBJ2-6; D unresolved. The CDR3 is 13 amino acids. The V gene's germline CDR1 is KGHDR and CDR2 SFDVKD. Trimming took 9 bases from V and 0 from J, leaving 5 bases between them.

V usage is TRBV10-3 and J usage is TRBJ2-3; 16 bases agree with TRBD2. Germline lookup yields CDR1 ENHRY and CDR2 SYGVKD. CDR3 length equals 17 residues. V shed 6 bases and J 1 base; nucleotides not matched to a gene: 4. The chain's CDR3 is CAIRGLAGGPGTDTQYF. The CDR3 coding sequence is TGTGCCATCAGGGGACTAGCGGGAGGGCCTGGCACAGATACGCAGTATTTT.

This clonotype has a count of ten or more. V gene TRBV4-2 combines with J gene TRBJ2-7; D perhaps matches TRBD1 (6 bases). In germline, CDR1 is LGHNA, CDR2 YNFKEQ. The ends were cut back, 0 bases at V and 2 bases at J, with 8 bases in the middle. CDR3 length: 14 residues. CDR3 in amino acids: CASSQENRAYEQYF. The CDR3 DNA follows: TGTGCCAGCAGCCAAGAAAACAGGGCCTACGAGCAGTACTTC.

CDR3: CAWTKGGNTEAFF. CDR3 in DNA: TGTGCCTGGACCAAGGGAGGGAACACTGAAGCTTTCTTT. The J gene is TRBJ1-1, the V gene TRBV30, with D hard to call. This CDR3 is 13 amino acids long. Between the trimmed V and J ends, which lost 4 bases and 1 base, there was a span of 10 bases. Per germline, CDR1 GTSNPN and CDR2 SVGIG (reference sequence).

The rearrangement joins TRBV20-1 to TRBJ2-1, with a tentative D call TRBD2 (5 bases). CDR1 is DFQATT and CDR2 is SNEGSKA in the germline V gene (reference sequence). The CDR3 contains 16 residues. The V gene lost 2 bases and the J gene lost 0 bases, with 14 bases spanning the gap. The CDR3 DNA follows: TGCAGTGCTAGAAACACGGACTCGAGCTCCTACAATGAGCAGTTCTTC. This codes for CSARNTDSSSYNEQFF.

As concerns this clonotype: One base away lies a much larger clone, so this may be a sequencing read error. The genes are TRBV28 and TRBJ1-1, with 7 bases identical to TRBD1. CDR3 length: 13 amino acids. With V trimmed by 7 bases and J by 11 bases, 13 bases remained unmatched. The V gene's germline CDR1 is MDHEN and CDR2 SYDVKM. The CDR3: CASKGGKGANAFF. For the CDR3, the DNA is TGTGCCAGCAAGGGGGGCAAGGGGGCCAATGCTTTCTTT.

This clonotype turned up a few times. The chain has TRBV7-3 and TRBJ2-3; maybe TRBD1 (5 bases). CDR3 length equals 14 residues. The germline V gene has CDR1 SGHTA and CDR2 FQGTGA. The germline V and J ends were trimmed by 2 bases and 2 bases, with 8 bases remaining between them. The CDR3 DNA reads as TGTGCCAGCAGCTTAGGGGCCACCACAGATACGCAGTATTTT. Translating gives CASSLGATTDTQYF.

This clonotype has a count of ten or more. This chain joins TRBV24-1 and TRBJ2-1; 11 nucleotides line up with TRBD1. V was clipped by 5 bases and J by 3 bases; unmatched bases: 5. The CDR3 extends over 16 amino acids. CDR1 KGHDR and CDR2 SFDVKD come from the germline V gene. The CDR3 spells CATSGTGTGGYNEQFF. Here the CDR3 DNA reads TGTGCCACCAGTGGTACCGGGACAGGGGGCTACAATGAGCAGTTCTTC.

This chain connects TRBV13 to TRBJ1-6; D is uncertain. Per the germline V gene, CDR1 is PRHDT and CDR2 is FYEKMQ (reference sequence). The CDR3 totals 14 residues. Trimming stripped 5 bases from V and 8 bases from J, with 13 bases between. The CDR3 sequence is CASSLRVGHSPLHF. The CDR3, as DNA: TGTGCCAGCAGCCTGCGGGTAGGGCATTCACCCCTCCACTTT.

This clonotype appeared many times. The CDR3 nucleotides read TGTGCCAGCAGATTCCTGGACAGCACCTATGGCTACACCTTC. The encoded protein is CASRFLDSTYGYTF. The rearrangement links TRBV12-3 or TRBV12-4 to TRBJ1-2; D might be TRBD1 (6 bases). This CDR3 contains 14 residues. Trimming took off 6 bases at V and 4 bases at J, with 15 bases between the two ends.

CDR3 in DNA: TGCAGCGGTGACTGGAAGAATGAGCAGTTCTTC. Its protein product is CSGDWKNEQFF. J is TRBJ2-1 and V is TRBV29-1; D uncertain. The CDR3 contains 11 residues. Per the germline V gene, CDR1 is SQVTM and CDR2 is ANQGSEA. V lost 7 bases to trimming and J lost 7 bases, with 11 bases between them.

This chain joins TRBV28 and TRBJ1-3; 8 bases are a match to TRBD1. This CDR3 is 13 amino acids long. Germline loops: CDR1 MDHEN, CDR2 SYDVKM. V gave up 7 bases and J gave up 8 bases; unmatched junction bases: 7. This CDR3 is CASNTGGLHTIYF. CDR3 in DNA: TGTGCCAGCAATACAGGGGGTCTTCACACCATATATTTT.

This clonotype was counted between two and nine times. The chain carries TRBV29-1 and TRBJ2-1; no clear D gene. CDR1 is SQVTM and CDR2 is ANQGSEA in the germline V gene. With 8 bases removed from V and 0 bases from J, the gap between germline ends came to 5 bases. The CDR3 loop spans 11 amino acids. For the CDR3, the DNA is TGCAGCAAGAGCTCCTACAATGAGCAGTTCTTC. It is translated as CSKSSYNEQFF.

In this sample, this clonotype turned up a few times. The CDR3 coding sequence is TGCAGCGTTGATAGGGGGACCCCCGGTGAAGCTTTCTTT. Translating it yields CSVDRGTPGEAFF. This chain uses TRBV29-1 with TRBJ1-1; perhaps TRBD1 as D (6 bases). CDR1 and CDR2 (germline): SQVTM, ANQGSEA. This CDR3 is 13 amino acids long. V gave up 3 bases and J gave up 7 bases, with 15 bases separating them.

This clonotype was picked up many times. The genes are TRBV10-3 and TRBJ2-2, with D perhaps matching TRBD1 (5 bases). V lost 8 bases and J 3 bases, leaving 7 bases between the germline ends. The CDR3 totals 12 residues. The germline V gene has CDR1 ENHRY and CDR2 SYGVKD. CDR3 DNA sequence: TGTGCCATCGCCAGGGACACCGGGGAGCTGTTTTTT. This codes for CAIARDTGELFF.

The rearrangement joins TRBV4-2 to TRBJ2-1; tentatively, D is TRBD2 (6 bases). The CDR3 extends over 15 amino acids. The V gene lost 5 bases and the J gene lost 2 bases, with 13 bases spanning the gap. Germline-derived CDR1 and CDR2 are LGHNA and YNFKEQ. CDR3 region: CASSWDSKTYNEQFF. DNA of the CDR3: TGTGCCAGCAGCTGGGACTCGAAGACCTACAATGAGCAGTTCTTC.

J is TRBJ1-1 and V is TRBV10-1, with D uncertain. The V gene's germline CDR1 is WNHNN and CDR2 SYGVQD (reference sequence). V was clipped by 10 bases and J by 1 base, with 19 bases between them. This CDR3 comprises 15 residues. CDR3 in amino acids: CANSAHSEANTEAFF. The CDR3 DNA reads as TGCGCCAACAGCGCCCATAGTGAGGCGAACACTGAAGCTTTCTTT.

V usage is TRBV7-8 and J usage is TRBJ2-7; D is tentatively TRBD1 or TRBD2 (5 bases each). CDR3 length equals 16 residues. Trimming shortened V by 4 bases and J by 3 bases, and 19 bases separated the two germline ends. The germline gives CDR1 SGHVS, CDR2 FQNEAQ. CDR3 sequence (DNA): TGTGCCAGCAGCTCGATGGGACGATCCGGCTACTACGAGCAGTACTTC. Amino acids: CASSSMGRSGYYEQYF.

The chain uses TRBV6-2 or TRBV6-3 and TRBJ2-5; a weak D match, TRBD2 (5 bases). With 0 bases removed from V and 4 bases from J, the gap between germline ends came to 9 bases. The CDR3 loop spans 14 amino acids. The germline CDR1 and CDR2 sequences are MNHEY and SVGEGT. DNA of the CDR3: TGTGCCAGCAGTTACTCGATAGAGGGAGAGACCCAGTACTTC. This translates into CASSYSIEGETQYF.

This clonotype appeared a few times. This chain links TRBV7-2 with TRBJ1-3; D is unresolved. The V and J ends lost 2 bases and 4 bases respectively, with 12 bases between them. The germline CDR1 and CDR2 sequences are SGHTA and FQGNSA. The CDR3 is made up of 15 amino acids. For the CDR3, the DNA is TGTGCCAGCAGCTTATCCCCGGCAGAAGGAAACACCATATATTTT. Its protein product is CASSLSPAEGNTIYF. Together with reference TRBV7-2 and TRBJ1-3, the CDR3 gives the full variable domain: GAGVSQSPSNKVTEKGKDVELRCDPISGHTALYWYRQSLGQGLEFLIYFQGNSAPDKSGLPSDRFSAERTGGSVSTLTIQRTQQEDSAVYLCASSLSPAEGNTIYFGEGSWLTVV.

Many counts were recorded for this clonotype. CDR3 in DNA: TGTGCCAGCAGCACCCGGACTAGCGGGACCGGGTACGAGCAGTACTTC. Translated, it gives CASSTRTSGTGYEQYF. The rearrangement uses TRBV7-2 and TRBJ2-7, with 12 bases matching TRBD2. The CDR3 has 16 residues. The J segment lost 4 bases and the V segment lost 5 bases, leaving 9 bases of the junction unmatched. The germline V gene encodes CDR1 SGHTA and CDR2 FQGNSA.

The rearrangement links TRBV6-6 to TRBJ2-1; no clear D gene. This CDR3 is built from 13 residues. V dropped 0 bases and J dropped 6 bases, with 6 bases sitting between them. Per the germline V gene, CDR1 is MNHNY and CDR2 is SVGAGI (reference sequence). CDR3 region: CASSYSVVNEQFF. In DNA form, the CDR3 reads TGTGCCAGCAGTTACTCGGTAGTCAATGAGCAGTTCTTC.

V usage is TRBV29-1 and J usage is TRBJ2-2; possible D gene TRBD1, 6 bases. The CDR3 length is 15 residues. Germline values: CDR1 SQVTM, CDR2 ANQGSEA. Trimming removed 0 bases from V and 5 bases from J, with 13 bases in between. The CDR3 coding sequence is TGCAGCGTTGAAGATCGTGACAGGTGGACCGGGGAGCTGTTTTTT. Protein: CSVEDRDRWTGELFF.

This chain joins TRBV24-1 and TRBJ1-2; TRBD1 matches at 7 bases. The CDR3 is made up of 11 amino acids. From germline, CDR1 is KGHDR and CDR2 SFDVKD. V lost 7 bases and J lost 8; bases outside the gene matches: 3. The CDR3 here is CATRRQGGYTF. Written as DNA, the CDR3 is TGTGCCACCAGACGACAGGGCGGCTACACCTTC.

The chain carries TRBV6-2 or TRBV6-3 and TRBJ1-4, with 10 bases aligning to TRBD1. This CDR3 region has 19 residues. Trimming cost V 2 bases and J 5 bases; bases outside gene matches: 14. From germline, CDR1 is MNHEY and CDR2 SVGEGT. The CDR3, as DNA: TGTGCCAGCAGTTACCTTGTCCCGGGACAGGGGCCGTCAAATGAAAAACTGTTTTTT. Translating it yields CASSYLVPGQGPSNEKLFF.

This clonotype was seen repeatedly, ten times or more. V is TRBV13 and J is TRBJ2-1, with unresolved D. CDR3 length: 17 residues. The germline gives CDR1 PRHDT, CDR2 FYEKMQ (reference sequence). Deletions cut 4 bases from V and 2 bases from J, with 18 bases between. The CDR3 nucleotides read TGTGCCAGCAGCTCCCTGTTATCCAGACGGACCTACAATGAGCAGTTCTTC. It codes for CASSSLLSRRTYNEQFF. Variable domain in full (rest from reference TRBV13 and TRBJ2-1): AAGVIQSPRHLIKEKRETATLKCYPIPRHDTVYWYQQGPGQDPQFLISFYEKMQSDKGSIPDRFSAQQFSDYHSELNMSSLELGDSALYFCASSSLLSRRTYNEQFFGPGTRLTVL.